The 25 T cell receptor beta chains below all came from one sample that was sequenced in a study of shared clonotypes between healthy human individuals. Repertoires were generated with immunoSEQ multiplex PCR, while TCRdb's copy carries only in-frame clones and drops some. The sample contains fewer than 850,000 clones, about two thirds of which appear only once. The sequenced sample consisted of memory CD4+ T cells sorted from blood. Subset: CD45RA-negative fraction. The receptor source for this set is a young woman in good health.

This rearrangement joins TRBV7-6 to TRBJ2-7, with 9 bases fitting TRBD1. CDR1 SGHVS and CDR2 FNYEAQ come from the germline V gene. V lost 5 bases and J lost 2; bases outside the gene matches: 7. The CDR3 spans 15 residues. The CDR3 spells CASSTGQGRAYEQYF. The CDR3 nucleotides read TGTGCCAGCAGCACCGGACAGGGGCGGGCCTACGAGCAGTACTTC.

This clone was detected only a few times. The chain uses TRBV19 and TRBJ2-7; 13 nucleotides line up with TRBD2. The trim removed 2 bases at V and 5 bases at J, leaving 9 bases unmatched. CDR3 length equals 17 residues. Germline V gives CDR1 LNHDA, CDR2 SQIVND (reference sequence). Here the CDR3 DNA reads TGTGCCAGTAGTATAAGGAGGACTAGCGGGAGTCTCGACGAGCAGTACTTC. Encoded protein: CASSIRRTSGSLDEQYF.

The rearrangement joins TRBV5-8 to TRBJ1-4; a weak D match, TRBD1 (5 bases). Germline loops: CDR1 SGHTS, CDR2 YDEGEE. Trimming cost V 0 bases and J 3 bases, with 15 bases left between them. The CDR3 loop spans 17 amino acids. CDR3 region: CASSLEGRPGANEKLFF. The CDR3 coding sequence is TGTGCCAGCAGCTTGGAAGGGCGTCCGGGGGCTAATGAAAAACTGTTTTTT.

This clone has a handful of counts. The chain is built from TRBV28 and TRBJ1-5; TRBD1 agrees at 7 bases. The CDR3 has 14 residues. V trimming: 7 bases; J trimming: 4 bases; junction bases outside the gene matches: 7. The germline gives CDR1 MDHEN, CDR2 SYDVKM. CDR3 sequence (DNA): TGTGCCAGCACCCCGACAGGGAATAATCAGCCCCAGCATTTT. Protein product: CASTPTGNNQPQHF.

This chain joins TRBV28 and TRBJ1-1, with D possibly matching TRBD1 (5 bases). Between the trimmed V and J ends, which lost 5 bases and 7 bases, there was a span of 20 bases. Germline CDR1 and CDR2: MDHEN and SYDVKM. This CDR3 is built from 15 residues. The DNA of the CDR3 is TGTGCCAGCAGTCAAGGGACCTCAAACGTTTATGAAGCTTTCTTT. This encodes CASSQGTSNVYEAFF.

CDR3 DNA sequence: TGCGCCAGCAGCCTTGCTCAGGGGGCGAATGGAAACACCATATATTTT. This sequence encodes CASSLAQGANGNTIYF. The rearrangement joins TRBV4-1 to TRBJ1-3, with TRBD1 identical over 8 bases. This CDR3 has 16 amino acids. V lost 4 bases and J lost 3; bases outside the gene matches: 8. Germline values: CDR1 MGHRA, CDR2 YSYEKL.

The genes are TRBV6-1 and TRBJ1-3; D is ambiguous. CDR3 length: 15 amino acids. Germline loops: CDR1 MNHNS, CDR2 SASEGT. With 2 bases removed from V and 0 bases from J, the gap between germline ends came to 8 bases. CDR3 loop: CASSETPNSGNTIYF. CDR3 nucleotide sequence: TGTGCCAGCAGTGAAACCCCAAACTCTGGAAACACCATATATTTT.

This chain joins TRBV13 and TRBJ2-3; no clear D gene. The germline V gene has CDR1 PRHDT and CDR2 FYEKMQ (reference sequence). V gave up 3 bases and J gave up 4 bases, with 8 bases separating them. CDR3 length: 13 residues. CDR3 nucleotide sequence: TGTGCCAGCAGCTTTTCGGGTCCAGATACGCAGTATTTT. It encodes CASSFSGPDTQYF.

This rearrangement joins TRBV28 to TRBJ2-7; tentatively, D is TRBD2 (6 bases). The CDR3 consists of 12 residues. CDR1 and CDR2 from the germline V gene are MDHEN and SYDVKM. V lost 6 bases to trimming and J lost 3 bases, with 9 bases between them. This CDR3 is CASRLGGYEQYF. CDR3 DNA sequence: TGTGCCAGCAGATTGGGGGGCTACGAGCAGTACTTC.

The CDR3 is CASSRSKQGPYGQYF. DNA for the CDR3: TGTGCCAGCAGCCGCTCGAAACAGGGGCCCTATGGGCAGTACTTC. This rearrangement joins TRBV27 to TRBJ2-7, with 7 bases matching TRBD1. J gave up 9 bases and V 6 bases, and 17 bases lay outside the gene matches. Germline V gene data show CDR1 as MNHEY and CDR2 as SMNVEV (reference sequence). The CDR3 has 15 amino acids.

This chain uses TRBV6-1 with TRBJ2-1; TRBD2 might be the D (6 bases). V lost 3 bases to trimming and J lost 6 bases, with 18 bases between them. The CDR3 totals 16 residues. CDR1 MNHNS and CDR2 SASEGT come from the germline V gene. CDR3 amino acids: CASSDKYGGIPNEQFF. The CDR3 DNA follows: TGTGCCAGCAGTGACAAGTATGGCGGGATTCCCAATGAGCAGTTCTTC.

V gene TRBV19 combines with J gene TRBJ1-1, with D uncertain. V was shortened by 9 bases and J by 0 bases, with 20 bases between the two germline ends. The germline gives CDR1 LNHDA, CDR2 SQIVND (reference sequence). The CDR3 has 16 residues. The CDR3 DNA reads TGTGCCAGCACCGGACCCACCGTTCGGATGAACACTGAAGCTTTCTTT. Protein product: CASTGPTVRMNTEAFF.

The V and J genes are TRBV7-9 and TRBJ1-1; D remains ambiguous. The V and J ends lost 3 bases and 1 base respectively, with 9 bases between them. The germline V gene encodes CDR1 SEHNR and CDR2 FQNEAQ (reference sequence). The CDR3 spans 14 residues. The CDR3 reads CASSLQSENTEAFF. CDR3 nucleotides: TGTGCCAGCAGCTTGCAATCGGAGAACACTGAAGCTTTCTTT.

The V call is TRBV9, the J call TRBJ2-2, with D tentatively TRBD2 (6 bases). V lost 0 bases and J 7 bases, leaving 13 bases between the germline ends. This CDR3 comprises 15 residues. CDR1 is SGDLS, CDR2 YYNGEE, per germline. CDR3 nucleotides: TGTGCCAGCAGCGTAGTCGGGAGCAAAGGCGGGGAGCTGTTTTTT. Protein: CASSVVGSKGGELFF.

The chain uses TRBV27 and TRBJ1-1; weak D call: TRBD1 (6 bases). Between the trimmed V and J ends, which lost 2 bases and 2 bases, there was a span of 18 bases. This CDR3 spans 17 amino acids. CDR1 is MNHEY, CDR2 SMNVEV, per germline (reference sequence). The CDR3 region is CASSLLWPPGVNTEAFF. The CDR3 region has the DNA TGTGCCAGCAGTTTACTTTGGCCGCCAGGGGTAAACACTGAAGCTTTCTTT.

The chain is built from TRBV28 and TRBJ2-3, with D perhaps TRBD2 (5 bases). Germline V gives CDR1 MDHEN, CDR2 SYDVKM. The length of the CDR3 is 18 residues. V lost 2 bases and J 0 bases, leaving 18 bases between the germline ends. The CDR3 protein is CASSLPSGTSVSTDTQYF. CDR3 nucleotide sequence: TGTGCCAGCAGTTTACCTTCCGGAACTAGTGTAAGCACAGATACGCAGTATTTT.

This clone was seen only a few times. The chain has TRBV7-6 and TRBJ1-1; D gene uncertain. The CDR3 is made up of 14 amino acids. Germline V lookup: CDR1 SGHVS, CDR2 FNYEAQ. With 5 bases removed from V and 1 base from J, the gap between germline ends came to 11 bases. The DNA for the CDR3 is TGTGCCAGCAGCCAACAAGCAGCGAACACTGAAGCTTTCTTT. Encoded protein: CASSQQAANTEAFF.

The DNA for the CDR3 is TGTGCCAGCAGTAATATAGCGGGAGGACAAGAGACCCAGTACTTC. Its translation is CASSNIAGGQETQYF. The chain links TRBV7-9 to TRBJ2-5, with 10 bases lining up with TRBD2. V trimming: 6 bases; J trimming: 2 bases; junction bases outside the gene matches: 6. There are 15 residues in the CDR3. Per germline, CDR1 SEHNR and CDR2 FQNEAQ (reference sequence).

The gene calls are TRBV6-5 and TRBJ1-1; D uncertain. V was pared by 2 bases and J by 3 bases, with 10 bases between. This CDR3 is 14 amino acids long. Germline CDR1 and CDR2: MNHEY and SVGAGI. DNA for the CDR3: TGTGCCAGCAGTTACAGGGCTGCGGACACTGAAGCTTTCTTT. It translates to CASSYRAADTEAFF.

Concerning this clone: Additional DNA sequences in this sample encode the identical CDR3. The CDR3 loop reads CASSPGGYEQYF. The DNA for the CDR3 is TGTGCCAGCAGCCCCGGCGGCTACGAGCAGTACTTC. V usage is TRBV6-6 and J usage is TRBJ2-7; unclear D gene. Germline V CDR1 and CDR2: MNHNY, SVGAGI (reference sequence). V was cut by 6 bases and J by 3 bases, with 9 bases left in between. CDR3 length: 12 residues.

This chain links TRBV5-4 with TRBJ2-3, with TRBD2 identical over 8 bases. The CDR3 has 17 amino acids. Germline CDR1 SGHNT, CDR2 YYREEE (reference sequence). J was trimmed by 2 bases and V by 1 base; bases with no gene match: 9. The CDR3 DNA sequence: TGTGCCAGCAGCTTGAAATCCAGCGGGAGACTCACAGATACGCAGTATTTT. Translating it yields CASSLKSSGRLTDTQYF. Full variable domain (remainder filled in from reference TRBV5-4 and TRBJ2-3): ETGVTQSPTHLIKTRGQQVTLRCSSQSGHNTVSWYQQALGQGPQFIFQYYREEENGRGNFPPRFSGLQFPNYSSELNVNALELDDSALYLCASSLKSSGRLTDTQYFGPGTRLTVL.

V and J are TRBV5-1 and TRBJ2-7; 7 bases agree with TRBD2. Germline CDR1 and CDR2: SGHRS and YFSETQ. V lost 0 bases to trimming and J lost 6 bases; unmatched junction nucleotides: 9. The CDR3 totals 15 residues. This chain's CDR3 is CASSLAERESGEQYF. For the CDR3, the DNA is TGCGCCAGCAGCTTGGCTGAGCGGGAAAGTGGCGAGCAGTACTTC.

The rearrangement links TRBV2 to TRBJ1-5; possible D gene TRBD1, 5 bases. In germline, CDR1 is SNHLY, CDR2 FYNNEI. With 6 bases removed from V and 4 bases from J, the gap between germline ends came to 16 bases. The CDR3 has 15 amino acids. The DNA of the CDR3 is TGTGCCAGCAGCCCCCTGGACGGGGGGAATCAGCCCCAGCATTTT. It translates to CASSPLDGGNQPQHF.

The chain links TRBV29-1 to TRBJ2-3, with 9 bases lining up with TRBD2. The germline CDR1 and CDR2 sequences are SQVTM and ANQGSEA. V shed 1 base, J shed 1 base, and the junction held 6 bases outside the gene matches. This CDR3 region has 16 residues. The CDR3 spells CSVEGGRAGGTDTQYF. CDR3 nucleotide sequence: TGCAGCGTTGAAGGCGGGAGGGCGGGGGGCACAGATACGCAGTATTTT.

The chain has TRBV7-7 and TRBJ2-7; D uncertain. CDR1 is SSHAT and CDR2 is FNYEAQ in the germline V gene (reference sequence). Trimming removed 7 bases at V and 0 bases at J, with 25 bases between. The CDR3 has 18 residues. The CDR3 loop is CASKTDGRLARSSYEQYF. CDR3 bases: TGTGCCAGCAAGACTGACGGACGACTTGCGCGGAGCTCCTACGAGCAGTACTTC.